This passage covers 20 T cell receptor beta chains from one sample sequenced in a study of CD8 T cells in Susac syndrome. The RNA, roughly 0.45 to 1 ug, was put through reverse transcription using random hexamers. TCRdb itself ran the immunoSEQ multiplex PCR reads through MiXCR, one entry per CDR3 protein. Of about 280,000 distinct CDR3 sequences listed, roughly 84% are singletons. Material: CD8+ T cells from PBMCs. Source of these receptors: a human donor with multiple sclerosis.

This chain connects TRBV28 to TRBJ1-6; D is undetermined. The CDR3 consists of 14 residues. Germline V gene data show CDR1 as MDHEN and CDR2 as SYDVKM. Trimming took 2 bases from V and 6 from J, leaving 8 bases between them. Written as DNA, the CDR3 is TGTGCCAGCAGTTTAGTGCCAGTTAATTCACCCCTCCACTTT. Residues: CASSLVPVNSPLHF. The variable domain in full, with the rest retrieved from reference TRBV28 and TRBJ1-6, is DVKVTQSSRYLVKRTGEKVFLECVQDMDHENMFWYRQDPGLGLRLIYFSYDVKMKEKGDIPEGYSVSREKKERFSLILESASTNQTSMYLCASSLVPVNSPLHFGNGTRLTVT.

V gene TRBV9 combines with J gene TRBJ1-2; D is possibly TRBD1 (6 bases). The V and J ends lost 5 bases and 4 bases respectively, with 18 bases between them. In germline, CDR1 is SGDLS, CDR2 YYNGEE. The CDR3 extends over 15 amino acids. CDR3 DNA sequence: TGTGCCAGCAGATCCAACCTCGGACAGTCCTATGGCTACACCTTC. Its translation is CASRSNLGQSYGYTF.

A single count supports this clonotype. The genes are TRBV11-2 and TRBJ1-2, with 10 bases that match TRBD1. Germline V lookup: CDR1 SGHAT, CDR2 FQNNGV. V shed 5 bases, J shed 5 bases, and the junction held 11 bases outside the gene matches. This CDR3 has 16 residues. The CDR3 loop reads CASSPLGTGALYGYTF. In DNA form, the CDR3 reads TGTGCCAGCAGCCCGCTTGGGACAGGGGCCTTATATGGCTACACCTTC.

The CDR3 protein is CASSIGRAGANVLTF. In DNA, the CDR3 is TGTGCCAGTAGTATTGGCAGGGCTGGGGCCAACGTCCTGACTTTC. The V and J genes are TRBV19 and TRBJ2-6; TRBD1 is a possible D gene (5 bases). This CDR3 comprises 15 residues. The germline V and J ends were trimmed by 3 bases and 2 bases, with 8 bases remaining between them. Germline CDR1 is LNHDA and CDR2 is SQIVND (reference sequence).

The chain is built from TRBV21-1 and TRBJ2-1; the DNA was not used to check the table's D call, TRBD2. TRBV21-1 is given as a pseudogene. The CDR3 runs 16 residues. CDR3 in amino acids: CASSFDLAGRHNEQFF. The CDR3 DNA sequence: TGTGCCAGCAGCTTTGATCTAGCGGGACGACACAATGAGCAGTTCTTC.

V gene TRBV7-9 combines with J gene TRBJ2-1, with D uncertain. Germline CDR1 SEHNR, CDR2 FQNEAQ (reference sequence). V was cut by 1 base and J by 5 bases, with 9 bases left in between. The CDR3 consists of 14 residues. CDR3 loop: CASSLGLVNNEQFF. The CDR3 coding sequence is TGTGCCAGCAGCTTAGGGCTAGTAAACAATGAGCAGTTCTTC.

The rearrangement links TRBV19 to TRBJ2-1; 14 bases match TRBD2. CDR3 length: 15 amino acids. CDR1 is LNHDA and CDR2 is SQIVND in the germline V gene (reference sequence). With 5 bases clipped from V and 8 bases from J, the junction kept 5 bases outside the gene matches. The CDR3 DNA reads TGTGCCAGTAGTCCTGGACTAGCGGGAGGATATGAGCAGTTCTTC. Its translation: CASSPGLAGGYEQFF.

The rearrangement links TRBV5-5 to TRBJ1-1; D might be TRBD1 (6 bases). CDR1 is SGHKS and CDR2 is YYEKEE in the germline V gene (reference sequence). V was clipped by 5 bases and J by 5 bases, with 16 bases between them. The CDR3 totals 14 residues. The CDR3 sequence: CASRSTGLGTEAFF. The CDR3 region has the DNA TGTGCCAGCAGGTCAACAGGGTTGGGGACTGAAGCTTTCTTT.

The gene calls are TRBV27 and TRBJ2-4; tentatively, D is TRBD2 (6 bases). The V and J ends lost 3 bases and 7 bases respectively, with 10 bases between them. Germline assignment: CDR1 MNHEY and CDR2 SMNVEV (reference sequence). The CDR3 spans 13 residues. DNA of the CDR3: TGTGCCAGCAGTTTCGATGGGGGGAACATTCAGTACTTC. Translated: CASSFDGGNIQYF.

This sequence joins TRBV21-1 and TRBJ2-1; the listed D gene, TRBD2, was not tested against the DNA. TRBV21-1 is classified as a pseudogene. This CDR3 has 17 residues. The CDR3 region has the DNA TGTGCCAGCAACGCGTTAACAACGACTAACTCCTACAATGAGCAGTTCTTC. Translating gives CASNALTTTNSYNEQFF.

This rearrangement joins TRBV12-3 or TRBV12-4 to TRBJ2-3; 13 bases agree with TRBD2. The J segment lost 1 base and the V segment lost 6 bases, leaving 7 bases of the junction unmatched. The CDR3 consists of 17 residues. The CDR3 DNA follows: TGTGCCAGCAGCCCCGGACTAGCGGGAGTGGGCACAGATACGCAGTATTTT. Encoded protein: CASSPGLAGVGTDTQYF.

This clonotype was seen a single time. CDR3 coding DNA: TGCAGCGTTGCCGGGCTTTCCTACGAGCAGTACTTC. It codes for CSVAGLSYEQYF. The rearrangement joins TRBV29-1 to TRBJ2-7, with D hard to call. The CDR3 length is 12 residues. Germline CDR1 reads SQVTM; CDR2 reads ANQGSEA. The ends were cut back, 4 bases at V and 1 base at J, with 8 bases in the middle.

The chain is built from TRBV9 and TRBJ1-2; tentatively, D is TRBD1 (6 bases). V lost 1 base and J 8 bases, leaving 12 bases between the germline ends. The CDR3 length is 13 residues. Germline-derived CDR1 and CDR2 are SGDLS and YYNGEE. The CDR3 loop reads CASSVSRGGGYTF. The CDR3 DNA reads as TGTGCCAGCAGCGTATCCAGGGGAGGCGGCTACACCTTC.

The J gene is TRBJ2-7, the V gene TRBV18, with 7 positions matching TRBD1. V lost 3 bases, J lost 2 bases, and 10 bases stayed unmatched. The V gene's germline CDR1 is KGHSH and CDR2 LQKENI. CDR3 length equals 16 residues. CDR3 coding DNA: TGTGCCAGCTCACCGTTGGACAGGATTTACCCCTACGAGCAGTACTTC. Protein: CASSPLDRIYPYEQYF.

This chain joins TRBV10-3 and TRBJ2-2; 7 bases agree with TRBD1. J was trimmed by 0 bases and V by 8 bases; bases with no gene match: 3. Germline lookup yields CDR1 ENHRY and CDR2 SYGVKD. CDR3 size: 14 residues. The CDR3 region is CAIGDRANTGELFF. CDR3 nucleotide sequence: TGTGCCATCGGCGACAGGGCGAACACCGGGGAGCTGTTTTTT.

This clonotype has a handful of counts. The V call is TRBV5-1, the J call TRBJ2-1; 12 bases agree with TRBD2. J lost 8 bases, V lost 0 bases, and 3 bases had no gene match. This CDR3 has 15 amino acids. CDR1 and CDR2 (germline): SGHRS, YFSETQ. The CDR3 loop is CASSLATSGRDEQFF. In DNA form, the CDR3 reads TGCGCCAGCAGCTTGGCGACTAGCGGGAGAGATGAGCAGTTCTTC.

CDR3 sequence reads: CASSPLRVPTEAGNTIYF. CDR3 sequence (DNA): TGTGCCAGCTCACCTCTCCGCGTCCCGACCGAGGCCGGAAACACCATATATTTT. The V gene is TRBV18, the J gene TRBJ1-3, with D unresolved. Between the trimmed V and J ends, which lost 3 bases and 4 bases, there was a span of 22 bases. Germline CDR1 is KGHSH and CDR2 is LQKENI. CDR3 length: 18 amino acids.

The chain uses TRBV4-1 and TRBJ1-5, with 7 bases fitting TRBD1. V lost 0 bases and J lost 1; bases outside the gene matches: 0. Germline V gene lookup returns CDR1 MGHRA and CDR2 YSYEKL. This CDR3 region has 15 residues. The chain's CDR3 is CASSQEQGSNQPQHF. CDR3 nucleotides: TGCGCCAGCAGCCAAGAACAGGGGAGCAATCAGCCCCAGCATTTT.

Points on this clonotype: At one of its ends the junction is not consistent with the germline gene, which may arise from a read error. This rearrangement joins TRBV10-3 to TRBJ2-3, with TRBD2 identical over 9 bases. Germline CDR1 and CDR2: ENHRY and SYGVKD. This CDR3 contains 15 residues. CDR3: CATSERGRGTDTQYF. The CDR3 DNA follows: TGTGCCACCAGTGAGCGCGGGAGGGGCACAGATACGCAGTATTTT.

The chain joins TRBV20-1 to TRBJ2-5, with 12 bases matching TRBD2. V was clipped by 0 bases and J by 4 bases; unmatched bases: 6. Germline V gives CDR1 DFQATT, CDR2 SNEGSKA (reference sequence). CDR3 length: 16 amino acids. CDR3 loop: CSARDSTSGSRETQYF. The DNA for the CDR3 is TGCAGTGCTAGAGATTCGACTAGCGGGAGTCGAGAGACCCAGTACTTC.